This TCR beta chain was sequenced during a study of T cell clusters in autoimmune cytopenias. One tube held mixed TRB-A and TRB-B primer pools for touch-down PCR. One entry per CDR3 protein, without DNA, is what TCRdb gives after re-calling the multiplex PCR reads. This table holds some 11,000 distinct CDR3 sequences. TRB amplification used 250 ng of peripheral blood genomic DNA. The length of the CDR3 is 15 residues. Germline CDR1 reads MNHNS; CDR2 reads SASEGT. The study's findings and limits: Exclusive TRB clusters were 2.5 to 3.5-fold more numerous in healthy donors than in active autoimmune hepatitis. TRB repertoire shifts in secondary cytopenia and chronic lymphocytic leukemia mostly reflected lymphoma, not autoimmunity.

This clonotype ranks as medium-sized (0.01 to 0.1%) in terms of frequency. What it binds is unknown. Another study also made use of these data, one on T cell repertoires in aging, cancer and after chemotherapy.

The sequenced material came from peripheral blood. The chain recombines TRBV6-1 with TRBJ2-7; TCRdb selects TRBD1, and the lack of DNA leaves this call unchecked. The receptor was isolated from a human donor in good health. CDR3: CASESSGEIGYEQYF.